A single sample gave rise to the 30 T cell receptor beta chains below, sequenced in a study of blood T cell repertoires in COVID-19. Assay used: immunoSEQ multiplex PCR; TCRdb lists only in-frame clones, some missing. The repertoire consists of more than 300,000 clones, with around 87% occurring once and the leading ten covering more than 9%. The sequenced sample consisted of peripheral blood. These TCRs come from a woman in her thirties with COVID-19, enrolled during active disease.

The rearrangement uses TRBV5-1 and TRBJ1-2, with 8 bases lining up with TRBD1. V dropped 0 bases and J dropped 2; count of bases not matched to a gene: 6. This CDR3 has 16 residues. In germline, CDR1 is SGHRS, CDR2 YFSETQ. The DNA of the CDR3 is TGCGCCAGCAGCTTGGCCTGGGGACAGGAGAACTATGGCTACACCTTC. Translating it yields CASSLAWGQENYGYTF.

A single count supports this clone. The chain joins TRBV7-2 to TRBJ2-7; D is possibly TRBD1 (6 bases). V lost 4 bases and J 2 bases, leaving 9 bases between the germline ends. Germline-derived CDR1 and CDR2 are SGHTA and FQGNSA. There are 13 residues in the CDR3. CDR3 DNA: TGTGCCAGCAGCTCTCGGACAGCCTACGAGCAGTACTTC. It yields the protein CASSSRTAYEQYF. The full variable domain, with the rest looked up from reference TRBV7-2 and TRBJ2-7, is GAGVSQSPSNKVTEKGKDVELRCDPISGHTALYWYRQSLGQGLEFLIYFQGNSAPDKSGLPSDRFSAERTGGSVSTLTIQRTQQEDSAVYLCASSSRTAYEQYFGPGTRLTVT.

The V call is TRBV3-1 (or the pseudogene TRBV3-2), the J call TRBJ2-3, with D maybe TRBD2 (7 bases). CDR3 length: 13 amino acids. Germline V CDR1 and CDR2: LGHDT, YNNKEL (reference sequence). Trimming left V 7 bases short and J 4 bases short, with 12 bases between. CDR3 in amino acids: CASNSGGPDTQYF. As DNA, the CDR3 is TGTGCCAGCAACTCCGGGGGGCCAGATACGCAGTATTTT.

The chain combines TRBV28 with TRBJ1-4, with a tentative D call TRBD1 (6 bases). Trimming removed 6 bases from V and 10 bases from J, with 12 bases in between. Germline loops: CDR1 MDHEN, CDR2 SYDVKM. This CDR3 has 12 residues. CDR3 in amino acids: CASRKGVIKLFF. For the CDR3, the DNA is TGTGCCAGCAGAAAGGGGGTAATAAAACTGTTTTTT. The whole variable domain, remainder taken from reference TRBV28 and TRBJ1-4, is DVKVTQSSRYLVKRTGEKVFLECVQDMDHENMFWYRQDPGLGLRLIYFSYDVKMKEKGDIPEGYSVSREKKERFSLILESASTNQTSMYLCASRKGVIKLFFGSGTQLSVL.

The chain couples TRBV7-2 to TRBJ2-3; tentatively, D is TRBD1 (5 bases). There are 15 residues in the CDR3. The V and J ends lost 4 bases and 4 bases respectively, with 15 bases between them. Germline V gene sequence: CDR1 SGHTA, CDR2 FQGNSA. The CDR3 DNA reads TGTGCCAGCAGCTGGCTAGGGGTCGAATCAGATACGCAGTATTTT. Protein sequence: CASSWLGVESDTQYF. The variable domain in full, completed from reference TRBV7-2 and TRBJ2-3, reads GAGVSQSPSNKVTEKGKDVELRCDPISGHTALYWYRQSLGQGLEFLIYFQGNSAPDKSGLPSDRFSAERTGGSVSTLTIQRTQQEDSAVYLCASSWLGVESDTQYFGPGTRLTVL.

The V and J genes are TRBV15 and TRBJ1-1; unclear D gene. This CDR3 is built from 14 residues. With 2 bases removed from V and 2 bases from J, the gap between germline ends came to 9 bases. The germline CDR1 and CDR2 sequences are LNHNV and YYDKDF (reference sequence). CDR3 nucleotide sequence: TGTGCCACCAGCAGATCCCCGGGAAACACTGAAGCTTTCTTT. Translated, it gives CATSRSPGNTEAFF.

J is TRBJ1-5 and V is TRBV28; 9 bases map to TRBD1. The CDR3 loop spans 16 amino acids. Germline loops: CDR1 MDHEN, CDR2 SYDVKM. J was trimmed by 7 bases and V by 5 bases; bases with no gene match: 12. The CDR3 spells CASSPTTGGIGQPQHF. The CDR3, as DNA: TGTGCCAGCAGTCCGACCACAGGGGGCATCGGGCAGCCCCAGCATTTT.

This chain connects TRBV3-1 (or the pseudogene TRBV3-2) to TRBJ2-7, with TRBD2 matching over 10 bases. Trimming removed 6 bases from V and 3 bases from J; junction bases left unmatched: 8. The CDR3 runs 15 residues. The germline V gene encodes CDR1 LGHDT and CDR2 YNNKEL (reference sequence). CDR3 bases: TGTGCCAGCAGTTATGGACTAGCGGAATACTACGAGCAGTACTTC. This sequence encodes CASSYGLAEYYEQYF.

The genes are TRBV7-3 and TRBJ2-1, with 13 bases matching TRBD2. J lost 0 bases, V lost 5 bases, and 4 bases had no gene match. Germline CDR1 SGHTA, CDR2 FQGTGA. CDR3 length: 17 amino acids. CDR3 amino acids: CASSLRTSGSSYNEQFF. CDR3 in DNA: TGTGCCAGCAGCCTCCGGACTAGCGGGAGCTCCTACAATGAGCAGTTCTTC.

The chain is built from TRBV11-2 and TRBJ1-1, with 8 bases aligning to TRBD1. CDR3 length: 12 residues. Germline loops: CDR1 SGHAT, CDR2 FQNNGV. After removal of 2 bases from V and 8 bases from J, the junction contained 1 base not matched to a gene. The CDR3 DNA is TGTGCCAGCAGCTTAAGGGACAGGGAAGCTTTCTTT. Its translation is CASSLRDREAFF. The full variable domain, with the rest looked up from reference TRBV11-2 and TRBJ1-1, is EAGVAQSPRYKIIEKRQSVAFWCNPISGHATLYWYQQILGQGPKLLIQFQNNGVVDDSQLPKDRFSAERLKGVDSTLKIQPAKLEDSAVYLCASSLRDREAFFGQGTRLTVV.

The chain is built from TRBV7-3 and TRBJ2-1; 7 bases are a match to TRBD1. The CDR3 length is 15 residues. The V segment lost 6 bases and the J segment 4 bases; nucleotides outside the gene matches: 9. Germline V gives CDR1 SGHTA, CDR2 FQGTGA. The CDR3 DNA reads TGTGCCAGCAGGGTAACAGGGGATGATTACAATGAGCAGTTCTTC. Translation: CASRVTGDDYNEQFF.

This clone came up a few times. CDR3 loop: CASSEQQGIGGEAFF. The DNA of the CDR3 is TGTGCCAGCAGTGAACAACAGGGGATAGGTGGTGAAGCTTTCTTT. The chain has TRBV6-1 and TRBJ1-1; 7 nucleotides align to TRBD1. In germline, CDR1 is MNHNS, CDR2 SASEGT. The junction had 10 bases not matched to a gene; V was cut back by 2 bases and J by 7 bases. This CDR3 region has 15 residues.

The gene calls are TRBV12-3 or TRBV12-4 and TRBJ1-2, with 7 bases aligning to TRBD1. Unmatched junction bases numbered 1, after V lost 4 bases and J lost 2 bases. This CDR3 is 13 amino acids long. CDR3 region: CASSSTGNYGYTF. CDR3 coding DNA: TGTGCCAGCAGTTCGACAGGGAACTATGGCTACACCTTC.

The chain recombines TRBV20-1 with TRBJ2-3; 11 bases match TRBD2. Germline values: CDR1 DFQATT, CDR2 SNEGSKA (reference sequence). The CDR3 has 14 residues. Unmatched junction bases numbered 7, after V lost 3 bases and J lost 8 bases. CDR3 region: CSASKTSGRGTQYF. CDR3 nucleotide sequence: TGCAGTGCTAGTAAAACTAGCGGGAGAGGTACGCAGTATTTT.

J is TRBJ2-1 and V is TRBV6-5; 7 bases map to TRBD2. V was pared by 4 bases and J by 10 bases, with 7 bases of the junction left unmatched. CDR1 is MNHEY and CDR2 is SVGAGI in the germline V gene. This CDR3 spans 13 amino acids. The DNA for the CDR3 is TGTGCCAGCAGTTTTGCTGGGGGGGGAGAGCAGTTCTTC. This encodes CASSFAGGGEQFF.

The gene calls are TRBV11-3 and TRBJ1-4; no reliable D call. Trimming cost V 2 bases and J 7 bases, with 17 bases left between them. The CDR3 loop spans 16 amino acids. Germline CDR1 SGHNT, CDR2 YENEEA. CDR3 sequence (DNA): TGTGCCAGCAGCTTACCCTTTATTGGCCTTTTTGAAAAACTGTTTTTT. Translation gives CASSLPFIGLFEKLFF.

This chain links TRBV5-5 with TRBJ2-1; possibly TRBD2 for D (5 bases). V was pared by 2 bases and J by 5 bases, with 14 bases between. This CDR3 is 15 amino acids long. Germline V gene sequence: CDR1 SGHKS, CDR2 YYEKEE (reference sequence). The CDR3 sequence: CASSFQLVGHNEQFF. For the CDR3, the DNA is TGTGCCAGCAGCTTTCAACTAGTCGGCCACAATGAGCAGTTCTTC. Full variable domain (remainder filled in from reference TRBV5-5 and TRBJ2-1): DAGVTQSPTHLIKTRGQQVTLRCSPISGHKSVSWYQQVLGQGPQFIFQYYEKEERGRGNFPDRFSARQFPNYSSELNVNALLLGDSALYLCASSFQLVGHNEQFFGPGTRLTVL.

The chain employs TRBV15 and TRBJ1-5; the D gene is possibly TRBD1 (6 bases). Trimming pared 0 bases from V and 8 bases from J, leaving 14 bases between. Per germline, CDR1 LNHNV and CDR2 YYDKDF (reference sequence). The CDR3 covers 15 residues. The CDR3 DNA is TGTGCCACCAGCAGAGAGCCGGGGGGCGGGGAGCCCCAGCATTTT. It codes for CATSREPGGGEPQHF.

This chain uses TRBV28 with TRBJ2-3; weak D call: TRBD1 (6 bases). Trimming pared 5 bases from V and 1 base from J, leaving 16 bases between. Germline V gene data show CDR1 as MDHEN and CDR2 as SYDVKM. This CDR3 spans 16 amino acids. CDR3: CASSPSPGVGTDTQYF. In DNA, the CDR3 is TGTGCCAGCAGTCCCTCCCCAGGGGTCGGCACAGATACGCAGTATTTT.

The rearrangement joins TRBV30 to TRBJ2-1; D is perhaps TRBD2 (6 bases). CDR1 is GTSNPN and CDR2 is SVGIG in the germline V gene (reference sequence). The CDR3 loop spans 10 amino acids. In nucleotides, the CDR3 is TGTGTAGGGAGGTCCAATGAGCAGTTCTTC. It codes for CVGRSNEQFF.

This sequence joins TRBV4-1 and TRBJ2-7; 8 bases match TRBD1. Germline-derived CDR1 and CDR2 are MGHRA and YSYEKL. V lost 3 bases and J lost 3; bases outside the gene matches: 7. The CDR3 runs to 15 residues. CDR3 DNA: TGCGCCAGCAGCCACACCCCGGGACAGGACTACGAGCAGTACTTC. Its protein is CASSHTPGQDYEQYF.

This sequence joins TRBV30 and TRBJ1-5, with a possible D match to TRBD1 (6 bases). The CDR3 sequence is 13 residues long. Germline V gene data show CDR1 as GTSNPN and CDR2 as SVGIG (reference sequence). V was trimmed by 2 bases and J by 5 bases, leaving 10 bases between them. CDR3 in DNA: TGTGCCTGGAGTCACAGGGATCATCAGCCCCAGCATTTT. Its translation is CAWSHRDHQPQHF.

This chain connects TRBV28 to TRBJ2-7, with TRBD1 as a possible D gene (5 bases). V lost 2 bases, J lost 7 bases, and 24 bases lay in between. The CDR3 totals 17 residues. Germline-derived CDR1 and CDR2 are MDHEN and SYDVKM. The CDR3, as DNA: TGTGCCAGCAGTTTAAGCCCTGTTGGTAGGGGTTCGGAGGAGCAGTACTTC. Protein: CASSLSPVGRGSEEQYF.

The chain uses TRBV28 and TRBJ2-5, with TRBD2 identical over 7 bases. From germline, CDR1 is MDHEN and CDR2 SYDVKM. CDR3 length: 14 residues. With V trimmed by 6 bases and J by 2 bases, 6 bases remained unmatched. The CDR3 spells CASRASSGQETQYF. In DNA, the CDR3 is TGTGCCAGCAGGGCCTCTAGCGGACAAGAGACCCAGTACTTC.

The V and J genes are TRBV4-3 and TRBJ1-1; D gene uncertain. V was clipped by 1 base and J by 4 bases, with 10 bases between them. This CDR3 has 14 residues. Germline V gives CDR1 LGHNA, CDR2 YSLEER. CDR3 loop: CASSQGRTTTEAFF. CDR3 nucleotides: TGCGCCAGCAGCCAAGGTAGGACTACCACTGAAGCTTTCTTT.

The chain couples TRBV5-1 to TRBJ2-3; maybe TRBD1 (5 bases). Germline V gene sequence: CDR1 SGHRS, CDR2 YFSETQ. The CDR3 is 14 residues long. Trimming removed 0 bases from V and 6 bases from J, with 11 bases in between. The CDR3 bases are TGCGCCAGCAGCTTGGGGGCAGGGAAGGATACGCAGTATTTT. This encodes CASSLGAGKDTQYF.

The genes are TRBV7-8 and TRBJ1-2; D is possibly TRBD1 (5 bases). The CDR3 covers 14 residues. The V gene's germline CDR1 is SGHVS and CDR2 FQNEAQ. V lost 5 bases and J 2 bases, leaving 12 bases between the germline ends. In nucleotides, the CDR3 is TGTGCCAGCAGCCCGGGACTGATAAACTATGGCTACACCTTC. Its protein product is CASSPGLINYGYTF.

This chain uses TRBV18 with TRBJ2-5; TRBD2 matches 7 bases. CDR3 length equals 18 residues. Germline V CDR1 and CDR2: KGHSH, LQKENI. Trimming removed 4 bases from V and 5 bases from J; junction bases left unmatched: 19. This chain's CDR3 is CASSLALSRGSSRETQYF. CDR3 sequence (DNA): TGTGCCAGCTCACTGGCCTTATCGCGGGGGTCCTCCAGGGAGACCCAGTACTTC.

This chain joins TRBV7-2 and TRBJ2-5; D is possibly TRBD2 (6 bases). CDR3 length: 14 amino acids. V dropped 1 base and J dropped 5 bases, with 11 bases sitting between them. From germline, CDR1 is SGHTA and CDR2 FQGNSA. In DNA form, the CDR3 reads TGTGCCAGCAGCTTAGGTCCAGGGAGGGAGACCCAGTACTTC. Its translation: CASSLGPGRETQYF. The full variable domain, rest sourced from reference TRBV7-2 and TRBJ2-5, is GAGVSQSPSNKVTEKGKDVELRCDPISGHTALYWYRQSLGQGLEFLIYFQGNSAPDKSGLPSDRFSAERTGGSVSTLTIQRTQQEDSAVYLCASSLGPGRETQYFGPGTRLLVL.

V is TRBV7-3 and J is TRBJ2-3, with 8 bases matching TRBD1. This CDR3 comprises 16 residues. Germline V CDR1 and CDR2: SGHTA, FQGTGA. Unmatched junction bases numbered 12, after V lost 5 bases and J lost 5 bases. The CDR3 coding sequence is TGTGCCAGCAGCCCCCACGCAGGGGGCAGGGAAGATACGCAGTATTTT. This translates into CASSPHAGGREDTQYF.